This T cell receptor (beta chain) was sequenced for a study of T cells after yellow fever vaccination. General study results and limits: Most primary-vaccination clones recurred post-booster (under 98% CD4, 85% to 90% CD8).

TCRdb processed the 5' RACE reads anew with MiXCR; each CDR3 protein has one entry. This table holds almost 600,000 distinct CDR3 sequences, about 14% found once. V was clipped by 6 bases and J by 2 bases; unmatched bases: 5. Per the germline V gene, CDR1 is SGHTA and CDR2 is FQGNSA. The CDR3 loop spans 14 amino acids. This clonotype was counted between two and nine times. Its cognate antigen is unknown. This chain joins TRBV7-2 and TRBJ2-3, with 7 bases that match TRBD2. The origin of this receptor is a man aged 30-40 years who received the YFV17D yellow fever vaccine. Sequencing used PBMCs, obtained on the day of the yellow fever booster vaccination. This CDR3 reads CASRRLAVTDTQYF. The CDR3 nucleotides read TGTGCCAGCAGGAGACTAGCCGTCACAGATACGCAGTATTTT.